What follows describes a single T cell receptor (beta chain). The antigen remains undetermined. V shed 4 bases and J 2 bases; nucleotides not matched to a gene: 10. Germline-derived CDR1 and CDR2 are LGHNA and YSLEER. This CDR3 is built from 17 residues. This sample was taken from a study of cytomegalovirus exposure and HLA in healthy donors. Assay used: immunoSEQ multiplex PCR; TCRdb lists only in-frame clones, some missing. In the table there are over 150,000 clones, about 88% of which are singletons. Findings and limits, study-wide: Specificity of three CMV-associated chains for CMV antigens was verified in vitro. The study recorded over 150 TCR beta chains that were cytomegalovirus-associated. The dataset shows that most TCR sequences were rare, while some public TCRs occurred in many donors.

The clonotype was recovered from a man between 18 and 29 years old in good health and CMV-seropositive. Source material: PBMCs. V gene TRBV4-3 combines with J gene TRBJ2-1; TRBD1 matches 8 bases. CDR3 loop: CASSRTQTGGTYNEQFF. The CDR3 nucleotides are TGCGCCAGCAGCCGAACACAAACAGGGGGAACCTACAATGAGCAGTTCTTC.